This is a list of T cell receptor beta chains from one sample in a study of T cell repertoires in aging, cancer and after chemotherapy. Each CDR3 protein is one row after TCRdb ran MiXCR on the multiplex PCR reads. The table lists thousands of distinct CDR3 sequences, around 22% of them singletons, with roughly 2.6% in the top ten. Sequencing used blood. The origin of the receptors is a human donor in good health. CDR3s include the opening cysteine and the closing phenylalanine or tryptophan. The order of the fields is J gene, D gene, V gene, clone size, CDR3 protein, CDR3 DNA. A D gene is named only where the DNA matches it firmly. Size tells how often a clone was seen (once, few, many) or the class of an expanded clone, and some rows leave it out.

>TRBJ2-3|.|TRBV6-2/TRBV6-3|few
CASRGSTQYF
TGTGCCAGCAGGGGGAGTACGCAGTATTTT
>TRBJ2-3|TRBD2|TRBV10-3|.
CAIRDGGTSGRVEDSTDTQYF
TGTGCCATCAGAGACGGCGGGACTAGCGGGAGGGTCGAAGATAGCACAGATACGCAGTATTTT
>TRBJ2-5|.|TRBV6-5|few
CASSYGGEETQYF
TGTGCCAGCAGTTACGGGGGCGAGGAGACCCAGTACTTC
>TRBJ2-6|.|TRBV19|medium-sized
CASSKQGPGANVLTF
TGTGCCAGTAGCAAACAGGGCCCTGGGGCCAACGTCCTGACTTTC
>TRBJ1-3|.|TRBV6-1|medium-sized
CASISGVGYTIYF
TGTGCCAGCATCAGTGGGGTGGGATACACCATATATTTT
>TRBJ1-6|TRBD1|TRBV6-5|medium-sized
CASRGQGGNSPLHF
TGTGCCAGCAGGGGACAGGGGGGTAATTCACCCCTCCACTTT
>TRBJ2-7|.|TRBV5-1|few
CASSLYSTDSLLEQYF
TGCGCCAGCAGCTTGTATTCGACCGATAGTCTTCTCGAGCAGTACTTC
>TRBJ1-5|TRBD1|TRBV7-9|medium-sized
CASSPTGSGNQPQHF
TGTGCCAGCAGCCCGACAGGGTCAGGCAATCAGCCCCAGCATTTT
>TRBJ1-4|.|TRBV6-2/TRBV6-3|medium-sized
CASSYGQESEKLFF
TGTGCCAGCAGTTACGGGCAGGAGTCTGAAAAACTGTTTTTT
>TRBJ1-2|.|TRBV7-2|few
CASSSGVGGGSGYGYTF
TGTGCCAGCAGCTCCGGCGTGGGGGGGGGGTCTGGCTATGGCTACACCTTC
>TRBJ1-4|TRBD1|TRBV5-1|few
CASSSGQGGNEKLFF
TGCGCCAGCAGCTCGGGACAGGGTGGAAATGAAAAACTGTTTTTT
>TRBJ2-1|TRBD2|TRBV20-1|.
CSASRVEGGRFNEQFF
TGCAGTGCTAGCCGGGTCGAGGGCGGGAGGTTCAATGAGCAGTTCTTC
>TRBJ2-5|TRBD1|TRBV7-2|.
CASSWDRGRETQYF
TGTGCCAGCAGCTGGGACAGGGGTCGGGAGACCCAGTACTTC